These 10 T cell receptor beta chains share one sample of origin, sequenced in a study of shared clonotypes between healthy human individuals. Only in-frame clones appear in the TCRdb table, and some are missing; sequencing was by immunoSEQ multiplex PCR. The sample has about 110,000 clones, just over 65% seen once. The sequenced material came from memory CD8+ T cells sorted from blood. Subset reported: CD45RO+ cells pooled with CCR7-negative TemRA cells. All receptors come from a woman in her thirties in good health.

The rearrangement uses TRBV19 and TRBJ1-1; D remains ambiguous. Per germline, CDR1 LNHDA and CDR2 SQIVND (reference sequence). The CDR3 loop spans 15 amino acids. V was pared by 2 bases and J by 1 base, with 11 bases between. The CDR3 loop is CASSIMGRQNTEAFF. CDR3 coding DNA: TGTGCCAGTAGTATAATGGGCAGGCAGAACACTGAAGCTTTCTTT.

The chain employs TRBV29-1 and TRBJ2-7; D ambiguous. The CDR3 runs 13 residues. Trimming stripped 3 bases from V and 5 bases from J, with 14 bases between. Germline CDR1 and CDR2: SQVTM and ANQGSEA. The CDR3 region is CSVEGEGGDEQYF. The DNA of the CDR3 is TGCAGCGTTGAGGGTGAAGGTGGGGACGAGCAGTACTTC.

This chain uses TRBV6-5 with TRBJ1-1; 7 bases align to TRBD1. The trim removed 6 bases at V and 6 bases at J, leaving 4 bases unmatched. Germline V gives CDR1 MNHEY, CDR2 SVGAGI. The CDR3 has 12 amino acids. CDR3 sequence (DNA): TGTGCCAGCAGGTCAGGGACAGCTGAAGCTTTCTTT. This translates into CASRSGTAEAFF.

In this sample, this clone turned up once. This chain joins TRBV19 and TRBJ1-2; 8 bases align to TRBD1. J gave up 4 bases and V 3 bases, and 4 bases lay outside the gene matches. This CDR3 is built from 14 residues. Germline values: CDR1 LNHDA, CDR2 SQIVND (reference sequence). The CDR3 nucleotides read TGTGCCAGTAGTATTGGACAGGGAAGCTATGGCTACACCTTC. Translating it yields CASSIGQGSYGYTF.

This chain links TRBV27 with TRBJ1-5; maybe TRBD1 (5 bases). Germline CDR1 is MNHEY and CDR2 is SMNVEV (reference sequence). V was clipped by 5 bases and J by 0 bases, with 11 bases between them. The CDR3 is made up of 15 amino acids. CDR3 bases: TGTGCCAGCAGTCCTCGGGGGATTAGCAATCAGCCCCAGCATTTT. The encoded protein is CASSPRGISNQPQHF.

The chain carries TRBV13 and TRBJ2-3, with TRBD1 matching 8 bases. The length of the CDR3 is 13 residues. Germline values: CDR1 PRHDT, CDR2 FYEKMQ (reference sequence). With V trimmed by 7 bases and J by 4 bases, 4 bases remained unmatched. The CDR3 nucleotides read TGTGCCAGCACCCCAGGGGGCCCAGATACGCAGTATTTT. Amino acid sequence: CASTPGGPDTQYF.

The chain uses TRBV18 and TRBJ1-2, with no clear D. The CDR3 length is 15 residues. Trimming took off 4 bases at V and 4 bases at J, with 16 bases between the two ends. Germline V gives CDR1 KGHSH, CDR2 LQKENI. The CDR3 nucleotides read TGTGCCAGCTCACTGACCCCGACGGAGGGCTATGGCTACACCTTC. It yields the protein CASSLTPTEGYGYTF.

This clone was observed a handful of times. The identical CDR3 is also encoded by other nucleotide sequences in the sample. CDR3 loop: CASSPRGGSAYNEQFF. In DNA, the CDR3 is TGTGCCAGCAGCCCCCGGGGCGGAAGTGCCTACAATGAGCAGTTCTTC. The rearrangement joins TRBV7-9 to TRBJ2-1; D is perhaps TRBD1 or TRBD2 (5 bases each). The CDR3 extends over 16 amino acids. Germline CDR1 is SEHNR and CDR2 is FQNEAQ (reference sequence). V lost 5 bases and J 2 bases, leaving 16 bases between the germline ends.

The V call is TRBV19, the J call TRBJ1-1; D is undetermined. This CDR3 has 17 amino acids. Trimming stripped 5 bases from V and 5 bases from J, with 24 bases between. Germline values: CDR1 LNHDA, CDR2 SQIVND (reference sequence). The CDR3 loop reads CASSPHQVALSLTEAFF. The CDR3 nucleotides are TGTGCCAGTAGTCCCCACCAGGTCGCTTTATCTCTTACTGAAGCTTTCTTT.

The DNA for the CDR3 is TGTGCCAGCAGCAAACGCTGGGAGGACAGGATGGACTATGGCTACACCTTC. This encodes CASSKRWEDRMDYGYTF. This chain connects TRBV21-1 to TRBJ1-2; the table names TRBD1, a call not compared with the DNA. TRBV21-1 is marked as a pseudogene. This CDR3 contains 17 residues.